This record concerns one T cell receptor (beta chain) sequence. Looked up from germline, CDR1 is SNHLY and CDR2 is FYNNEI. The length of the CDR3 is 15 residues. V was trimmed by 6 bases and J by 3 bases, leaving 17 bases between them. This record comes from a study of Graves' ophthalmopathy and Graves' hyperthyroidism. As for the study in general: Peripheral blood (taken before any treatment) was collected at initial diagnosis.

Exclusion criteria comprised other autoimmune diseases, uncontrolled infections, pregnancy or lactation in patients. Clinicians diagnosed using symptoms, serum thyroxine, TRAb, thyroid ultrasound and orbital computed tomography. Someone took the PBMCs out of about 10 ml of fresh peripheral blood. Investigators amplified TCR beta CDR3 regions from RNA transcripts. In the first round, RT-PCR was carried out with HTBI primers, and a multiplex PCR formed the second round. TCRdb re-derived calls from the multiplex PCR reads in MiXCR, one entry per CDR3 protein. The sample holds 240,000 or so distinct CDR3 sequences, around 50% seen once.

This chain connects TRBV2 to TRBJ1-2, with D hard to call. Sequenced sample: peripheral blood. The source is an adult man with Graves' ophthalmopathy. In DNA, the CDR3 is TGTGCCAGCAGCCAAGACCCAATAAGGGACTATGGCTACACCTTC. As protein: CASSQDPIRDYGYTF.